This TCR beta chain was obtained from a study of cytomegalovirus exposure and HLA in healthy donors. Study as a whole: Earlier findings included some 100 million unique TCR beta sequences obtained from some 180 million T cells.

This clone was seen only once. The antigen is not known. Trimming removed 0 bases at V and 4 bases at J, with 10 bases between. This CDR3 has 13 residues. CDR1 is GTSNPN and CDR2 is SVGIG in the germline V gene (reference sequence). Study conclusions and caveats: In presence/absence analyses, roughly uniform sequencing depth across donors was assumed.

Primers for the PCR totalled 60 Vbeta and 13 Jbeta. The protocol was immunoSEQ multiplex PCR, while the TCRdb copy is restricted to in-frame clones and leaves out a portion. In the table there are over 35,000 clones, 68% of which are singletons. The chain employs TRBV30 and TRBJ2-7; no clear D gene. This clonotype was sampled from a man aged 35 to 55 in good health and CMV-seronegative. The sample consisted of PBMCs. CDR3 residues: CAWSVVQSYEQYF. CDR3 in DNA: TGTGCCTGGAGTGTGGTACAGTCATACGAGCAGTACTTC.